One sample yielded the 6 T cell receptor beta chains listed below, sequenced in a study of vaccination and CD4 T cells after COVID-19. Regarding treatment: roughly 10-day PBMC culture with coronavirus spike peptide pools or control peptides (ViraFEST assay). The unexposed donor provided CD4+ T cells, which were taken before the COVID-19 pandemic (2011-2018). Antigens for these TCRs are unknown. Sequence data for DNA of cultured CD4+ T cells were generated by the Oncomine TCR Beta short-read assay. TCRdb called the PCR reads again in MiXCR, with one record for every CDR3 protein. The sample lists about 9,100 distinct CDR3 sequences, roughly 30% seen once, with approximately 40% in the top ten. Sequenced sample: CD4+ T cells from blood, cultured in vitro. These receptors were taken from a human donor in good health.

The chain links TRBV5-1 to TRBJ1-6; possibly TRBD1 for D (6 bases). V gave up 2 bases and J gave up 7 bases, with 7 bases separating them. The germline CDR1 and CDR2 sequences are SGHRS and YFSETQ. The CDR3 totals 13 residues. CDR3 region: CASSFRGNSPLHF. In nucleotides, the CDR3 is TGCGCCAGCAGCTTCAGGGGCAATTCACCCCTCCACTTT.

This clonotype showed up just once. The J gene is TRBJ1-2, the V gene TRBV28, with a weak D call TRBD1 (6 bases). Trimming left V 7 bases short and J 5 bases short, with 20 bases between. The CDR3 loop spans 15 amino acids. CDR1 and CDR2 (germline): MDHEN, SYDVKM. Here the CDR3 DNA reads TGTGCCAGCACCGAGGACAGCCTCCATAGGTATGGCTACACCTTC. It yields the protein CASTEDSLHRYGYTF.

The chain links TRBV5-1 to TRBJ1-2; D unclear. Germline V lookup: CDR1 SGHRS, CDR2 YFSETQ. The CDR3 has 16 residues. V was clipped by 0 bases and J by 8 bases, with 20 bases between them. CDR3 loop: CASSLVGQTAVRGYTF. CDR3 nucleotide sequence: TGCGCCAGCAGCTTGGTGGGCCAGACTGCGGTCCGGGGCTACACCTTC.

This clonotype came up a few times. The chain carries TRBV20-1 and TRBJ1-1, with D possibly TRBD1 on 5 matching bases. Germline assignment: CDR1 DFQATT and CDR2 SNEGSKA (reference sequence). V lost 6 bases, J lost 6 bases, and 20 bases lay in between. CDR3 length: 14 amino acids. CDR3 DNA sequence: TGCAGTGCCCCCAGGGACTTCTCGAAGCCTGAAGCTTTCTTT. It is translated as CSAPRDFSKPEAFF.

This clonotype was observed a handful of times. Here the CDR3 DNA reads TGCAGTGCTTATGAGGGGCGGGGAAACACCATATATTTT. This sequence encodes CSAYEGRGNTIYF. The chain has TRBV20-1 and TRBJ1-3; maybe TRBD1 (5 bases). V gave up 5 bases and J gave up 4 bases, with 12 bases separating them. Germline assignment: CDR1 DFQATT and CDR2 SNEGSKA (reference sequence). The CDR3 runs to 13 residues.

V gene TRBV5-5 combines with J gene TRBJ1-6; D is uncertain. Germline V CDR1 and CDR2: SGHKS, YYEKEE (reference sequence). With 4 bases removed from V and 0 bases from J, the gap between germline ends came to 11 bases. This CDR3 has 16 amino acids. The CDR3 loop is CASSNQQSSYNSPLHF. CDR3 sequence (DNA): TGTGCCAGCAGCAATCAGCAGTCCTCCTATAATTCACCCCTCCACTTT.